This T cell receptor (beta chain) was obtained from a study of identical twins. V lost 2 bases and J 6 bases, leaving 18 bases between the germline ends. The length of the CDR3 is 16 residues. The V gene's germline CDR1 is MGHRA and CDR2 YSYEKL. This clonotype appeared many times. TCRdb redid the calling of the 5' RACE reads with MiXCR, one entry per CDR3 protein. The sample yields 240,000 or so distinct CDR3 sequences, approximately 7% seen once. These records were also assigned to another study, of yellow fever vaccine responses in identical twins.

Sequenced: memory (CD45RO+) T cells sorted from blood. This receptor was obtained from a woman under 30 in good health. The chain is built from TRBV4-1 and TRBJ2-3; possibly TRBD1 for D (5 bases). As DNA, the CDR3 is TGCGCCAGCAGCCAAAAAGGGGTGACTGCCCCGGATACGCAGTATTTT. Protein: CASSQKGVTAPDTQYF.